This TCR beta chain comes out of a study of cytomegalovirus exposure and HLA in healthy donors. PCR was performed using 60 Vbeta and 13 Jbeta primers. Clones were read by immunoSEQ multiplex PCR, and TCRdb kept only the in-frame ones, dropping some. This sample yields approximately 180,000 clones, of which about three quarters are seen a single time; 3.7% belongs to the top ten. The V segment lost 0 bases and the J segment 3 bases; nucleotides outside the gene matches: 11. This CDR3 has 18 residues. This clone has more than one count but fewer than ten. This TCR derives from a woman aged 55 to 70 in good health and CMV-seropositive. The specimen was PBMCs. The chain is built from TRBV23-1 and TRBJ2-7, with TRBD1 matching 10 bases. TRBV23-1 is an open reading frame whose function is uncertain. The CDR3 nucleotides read TGCGCCAGCAGTCAATCCCGCCGTCAGGACAGGGGGAGCTACGAGCAGTACTTC. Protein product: CASSQSRRQDRGSYEQYF.